This section outlines one T cell receptor beta chain sequence together with its context. The sample is drawn from a study of blood T cell repertoires in COVID-19. At the level of the study: COVID-19 samples from acute and convalescent phases originated in the United States, Italy and Spain.

This table comes from immunoSEQ multiplex PCR, and its TCRdb copy is limited to in-frame clones, with some not included. The sample holds approximately 180,000 clones, 75% to 90% seen once. Deletions cut 1 base from V and 4 bases from J, with 5 bases between. The length of the CDR3 is 13 residues. The V gene's germline CDR1 is LGHDT and CDR2 YNNKEL (reference sequence). This clonotype originated in a woman aged 40 to 50 with COVID-19, enrolled during active disease. The chain carries TRBV3-1 (or the pseudogene TRBV3-2) and TRBJ1-3; D remains unclear. Input material: peripheral blood. Here the CDR3 reads CASSQGQGNTIYF. The CDR3 DNA follows: TGTGCCAGCAGCCAAGGCCAGGGAAACACCATATATTTT.